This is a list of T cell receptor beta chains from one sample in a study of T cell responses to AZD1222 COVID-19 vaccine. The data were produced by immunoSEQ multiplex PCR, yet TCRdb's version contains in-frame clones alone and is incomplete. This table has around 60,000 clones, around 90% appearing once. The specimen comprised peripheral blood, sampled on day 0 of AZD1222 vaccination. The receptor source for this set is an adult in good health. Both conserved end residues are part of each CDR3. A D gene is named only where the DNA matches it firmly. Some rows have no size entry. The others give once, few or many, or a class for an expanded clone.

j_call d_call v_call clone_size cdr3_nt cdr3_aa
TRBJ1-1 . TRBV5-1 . TGCGCCAGCAGAAGACAGGCCGGGGAAATGAACACTGAAGCTTTCTTT CASRRQAGEMNTEAFF
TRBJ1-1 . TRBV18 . TGTGCCAGCTCACCACCTTCTATGAACACTGAAGCTTTCTTT CASSPPSMNTEAFF
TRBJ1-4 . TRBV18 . TGTGCCAGCTCATCGATGACAGTTGAAAAACTGTTTTTT CASSSMTVEKLFF
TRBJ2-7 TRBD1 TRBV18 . TGTGCCAGCTCACCGATACAGGGGGAGGACGAGCAGTACTTC CASSPIQGEDEQYF
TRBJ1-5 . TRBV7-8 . TGTGCCAGCAGCTCCGGCAGGGGACAGCCCCAGCATTTT CASSSGRGQPQHF
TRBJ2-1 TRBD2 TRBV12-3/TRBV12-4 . TGTGCCAGCACCCGGGGGGATGAGCAGTTCTTC CASTRGDEQFF
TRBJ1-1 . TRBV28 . TGTGCCAGCAGTTTACCTCACGGGTGGGTCGCAGCTTTCTTT CASSLPHGWVAAFF
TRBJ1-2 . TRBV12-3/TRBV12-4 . TGTGCCAGCAGTTTGGGCAGGGTGGCTGGCTACACCTTC CASSLGRVAGYTF
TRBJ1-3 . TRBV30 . TGTGCCTGGGCGGGGGGACCGATTGCTGGAAACACCATATATTTT CAWAGGPIAGNTIYF
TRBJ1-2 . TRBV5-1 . TGCGCCAGCAGGGAGACAGGTTTAGCTAACTATGGCTACACCTTC CASRETGLANYGYTF
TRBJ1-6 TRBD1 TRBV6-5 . TGTGCCAGCAGCCTGGGACAGGGTCCTTCACCCCTCCACTTT CASSLGQGPSPLHF
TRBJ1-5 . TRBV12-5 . TGTGCTAGTGGTAGCCCATTTACTACAAATCAGCCCCAGCATTTT CASGSPFTTNQPQHF
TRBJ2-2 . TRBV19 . TGTGCCAGTACGGCTAGTCACACCGGGGAGCTGTTTTTT CASTASHTGELFF
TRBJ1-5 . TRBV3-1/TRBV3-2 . TGTGCCAGCAGCCAAGGACAACAGGGTGAGCAGCCCCAGCATTTT CASSQGQQGEQPQHF
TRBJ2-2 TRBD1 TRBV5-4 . TGTGCCAGCAGCTTGGGACAGGGGGCGTTCGGGGAGCTGTTTTTT CASSLGQGAFGELFF
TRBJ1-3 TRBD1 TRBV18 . TGTGCCAGCTCACCCCGAACAGGGGGCTCATCTGGAAACACCATATATTTT CASSPRTGGSSGNTIYF
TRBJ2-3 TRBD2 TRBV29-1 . TGCAGCACCTCCGGGACTAGCGGGGAGACAGATACGCAGTATTTT CSTSGTSGETDTQYF
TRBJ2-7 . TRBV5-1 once TGCGCCAGCAGCCGGGACATGACCTCCTACGAGCAGTACTTC CASSRDMTSYEQYF
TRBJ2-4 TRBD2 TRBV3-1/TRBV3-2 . TGTGCCAGCAGCCTCTGGACTAGCGGGGTTGACATTCAGTACTTC CASSLWTSGVDIQYF
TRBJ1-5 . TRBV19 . TGTGCCAGTAGTACCCTAAGGATGGAGGGTCTCAATCAGCCCCAGCATTTT CASSTLRMEGLNQPQHF
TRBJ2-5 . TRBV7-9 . TGTGCCAGCAGCACCAGGGATGGTGAGACCCAGTACTTC CASSTRDGETQYF
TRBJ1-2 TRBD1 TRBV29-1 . TGCAGCGTTGAGTTGACAGGGGTCTTCTCTGGCTACACCTTC CSVELTGVFSGYTF
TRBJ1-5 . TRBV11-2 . TGTGCCAGCAGCTTAGGGGGATCAAATCAGCCCCAGCATTTT CASSLGGSNQPQHF
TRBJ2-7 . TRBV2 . TGTGCCCCTGTTCCTTGGAATCCCTCCCACTACGAGCAGTACTTC CAPVPWNPSHYEQYF